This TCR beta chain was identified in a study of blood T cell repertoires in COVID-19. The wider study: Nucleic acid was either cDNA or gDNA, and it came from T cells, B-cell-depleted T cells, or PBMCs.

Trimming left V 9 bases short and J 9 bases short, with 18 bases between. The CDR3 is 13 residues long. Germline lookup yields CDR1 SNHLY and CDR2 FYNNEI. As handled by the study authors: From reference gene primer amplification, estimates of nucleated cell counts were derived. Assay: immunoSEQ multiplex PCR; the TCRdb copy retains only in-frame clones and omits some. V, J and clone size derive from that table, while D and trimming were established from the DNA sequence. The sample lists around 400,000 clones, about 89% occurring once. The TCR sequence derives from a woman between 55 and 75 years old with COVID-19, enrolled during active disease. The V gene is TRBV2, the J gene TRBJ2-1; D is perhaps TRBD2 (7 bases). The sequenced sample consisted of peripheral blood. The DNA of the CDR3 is TGTGCCAGTGGCGGGGGCCAAACAACTGAGCAGTTCTTC. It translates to CASGGGQTTEQFF.